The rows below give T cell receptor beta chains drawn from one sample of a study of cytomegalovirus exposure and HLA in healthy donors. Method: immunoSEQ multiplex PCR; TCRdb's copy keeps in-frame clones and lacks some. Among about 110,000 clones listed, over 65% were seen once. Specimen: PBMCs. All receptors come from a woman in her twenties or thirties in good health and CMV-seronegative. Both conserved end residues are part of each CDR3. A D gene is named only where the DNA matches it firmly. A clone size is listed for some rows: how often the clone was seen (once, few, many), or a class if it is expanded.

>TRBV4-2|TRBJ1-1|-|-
CASSQEGQNTEAFF
TGTGCCAGCAGCCAAGAAGGACAGAACACTGAAGCTTTCTTT
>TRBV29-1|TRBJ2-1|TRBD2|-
CSVGTFTSGDYNEQFF
TGCAGCGTCGGAACCTTCACTAGCGGGGATTACAATGAGCAGTTCTTC
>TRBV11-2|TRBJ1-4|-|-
CASSSWTFRAGKLFF
TGTGCCAGCAGCTCGTGGACGTTTCGTGCGGGAAAACTGTTTTTT
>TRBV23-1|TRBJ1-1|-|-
CASSQSAGAPDTEAFF
TGCGCCAGCAGTCAATCGGCGGGGGCCCCGGACACTGAAGCTTTCTTT
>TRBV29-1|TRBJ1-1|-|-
CSSTRGSYTEAFF
TGCAGCTCTACACGGGGATCCTACACTGAAGCTTTCTTT
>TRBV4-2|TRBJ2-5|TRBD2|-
CASSHGSGGQETQYF
TGTGCCAGCAGCCATGGTAGCGGGGGCCAAGAGACCCAGTACTTC
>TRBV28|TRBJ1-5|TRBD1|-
CASSSGGSPSNQPQHF
TGTGCCAGCAGTTCAGGGGGTAGTCCTAGCAATCAGCCCCAGCATTTT
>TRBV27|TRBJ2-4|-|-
CASGTGHLIKNIQYF
TGTGCCAGCGGTACGGGACATTTAATCAAAAACATTCAGTACTTC
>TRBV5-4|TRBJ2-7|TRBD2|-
CASSWDQGGLAGNEQYF
TGTGCCAGCAGCTGGGACCAGGGGGGACTAGCAGGGAACGAGCAGTACTTC
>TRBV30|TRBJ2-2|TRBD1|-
CAWSVRTGLDRELFF
TGTGCCTGGAGTGTACGGACAGGGTTGGATCGGGAGCTGTTTTTT
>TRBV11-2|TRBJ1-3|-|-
CASSLLMGGLSGNTIYF
TGTGCCAGCAGCTTATTAATGGGAGGACTATCTGGAAACACCATATATTTT
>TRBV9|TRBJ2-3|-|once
CASSVGGHSSTDTQYF
TGTGCCAGCAGCGTAGGAGGCCATTCTAGCACAGATACGCAGTATTTT
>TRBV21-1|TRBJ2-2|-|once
CASSNRLAGADTGELFF
TGTGCCAGCAGCAACAGGCTAGCGGGGGCGGACACCGGGGAGCTGTTTTTT